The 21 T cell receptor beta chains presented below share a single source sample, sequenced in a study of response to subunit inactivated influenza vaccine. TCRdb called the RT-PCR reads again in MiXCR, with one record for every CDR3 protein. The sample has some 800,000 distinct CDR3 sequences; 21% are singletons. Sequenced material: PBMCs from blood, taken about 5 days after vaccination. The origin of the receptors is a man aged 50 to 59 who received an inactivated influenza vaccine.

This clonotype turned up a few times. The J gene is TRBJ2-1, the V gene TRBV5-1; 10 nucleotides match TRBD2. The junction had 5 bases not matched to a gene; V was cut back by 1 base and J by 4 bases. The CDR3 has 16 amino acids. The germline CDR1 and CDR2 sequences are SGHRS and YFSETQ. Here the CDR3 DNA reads TGCGCCAGCAGCTTGTTTTGGACTAGCGGTTACAATGAGCAGTTCTTC. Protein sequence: CASSLFWTSGYNEQFF. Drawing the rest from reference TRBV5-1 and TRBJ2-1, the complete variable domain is KAGVTQTPRYLIKTRGQQVTLSCSPISGHRSVSWYQQTPGQGLQFLFEYFSETQRNKGNFPGRFSGRQFSNSRSEMNVSTLELGDSALYLCASSLFWTSGYNEQFFGPGTRLTVL.

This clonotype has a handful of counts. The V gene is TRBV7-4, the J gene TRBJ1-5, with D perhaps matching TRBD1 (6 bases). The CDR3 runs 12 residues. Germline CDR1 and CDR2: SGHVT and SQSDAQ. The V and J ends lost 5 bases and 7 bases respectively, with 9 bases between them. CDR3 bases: TGTGCCAGCAGCACAGGGCCCCAGCCCCAGCATTTT. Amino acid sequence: CASSTGPQPQHF.

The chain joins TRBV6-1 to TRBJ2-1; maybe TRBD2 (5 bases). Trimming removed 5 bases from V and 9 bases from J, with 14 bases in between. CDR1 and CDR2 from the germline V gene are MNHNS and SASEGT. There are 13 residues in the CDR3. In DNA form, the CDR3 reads TGTGCCAGCAGTCCGTCCTTAGCGTTTGAGCAGTTCTTC. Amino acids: CASSPSLAFEQFF.

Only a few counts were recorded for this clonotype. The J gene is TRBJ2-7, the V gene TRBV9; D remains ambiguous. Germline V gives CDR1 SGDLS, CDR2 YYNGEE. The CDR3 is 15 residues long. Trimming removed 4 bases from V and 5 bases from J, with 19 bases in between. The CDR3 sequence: CASSLRRIQDHEQYF. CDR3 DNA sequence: TGTGCCAGCAGCCTTCGACGGATCCAGGACCACGAGCAGTACTTC.

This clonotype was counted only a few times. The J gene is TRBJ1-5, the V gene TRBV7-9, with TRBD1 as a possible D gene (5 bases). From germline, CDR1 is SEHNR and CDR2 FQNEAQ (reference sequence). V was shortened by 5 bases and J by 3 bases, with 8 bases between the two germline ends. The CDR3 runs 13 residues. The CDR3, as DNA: TGTGCCAGCAGCCGCGGGACCAATCAGCCCCAGCATTTT. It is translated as CASSRGTNQPQHF.

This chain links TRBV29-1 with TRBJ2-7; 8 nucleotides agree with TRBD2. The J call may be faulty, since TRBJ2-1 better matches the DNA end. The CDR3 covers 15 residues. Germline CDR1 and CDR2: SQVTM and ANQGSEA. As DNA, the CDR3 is TGCAGCGTAGGACGCCGGCTAGCGGGCTCCTACGAGCAGTTCTTC. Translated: CSVGRRLAGSYEQFF.

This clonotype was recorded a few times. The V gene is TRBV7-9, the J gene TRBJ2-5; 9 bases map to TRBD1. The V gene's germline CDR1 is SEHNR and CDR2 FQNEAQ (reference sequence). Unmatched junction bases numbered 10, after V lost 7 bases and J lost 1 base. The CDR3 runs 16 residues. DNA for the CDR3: TGTGCCAGCAACCTAGGGACAGGGAACTTCCAAGAGACCCAGTACTTC. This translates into CASNLGTGNFQETQYF.

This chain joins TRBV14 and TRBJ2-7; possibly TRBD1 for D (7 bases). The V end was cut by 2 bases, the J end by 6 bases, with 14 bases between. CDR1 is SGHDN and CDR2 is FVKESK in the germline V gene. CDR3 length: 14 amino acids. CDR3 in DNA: TGTGCCAGCAGCCAATTCTCAGGGGGGAGCGAGCAGTACTTC. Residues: CASSQFSGGSEQYF.

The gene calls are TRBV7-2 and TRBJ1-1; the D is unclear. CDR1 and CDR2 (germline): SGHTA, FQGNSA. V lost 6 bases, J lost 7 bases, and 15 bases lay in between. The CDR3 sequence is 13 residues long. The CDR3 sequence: CASSEGPGSEAFF. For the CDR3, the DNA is TGTGCCAGCAGTGAAGGTCCCGGCAGTGAAGCTTTCTTT.

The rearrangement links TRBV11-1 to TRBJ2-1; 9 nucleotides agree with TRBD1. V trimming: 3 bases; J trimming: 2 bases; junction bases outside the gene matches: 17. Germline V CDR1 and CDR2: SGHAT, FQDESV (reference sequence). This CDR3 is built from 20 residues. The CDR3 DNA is TGTGCCAGCAGCTTCCTCCGGGACAGGGAAGTCCGGGCGGCCTACAATGAGCAGTTCTTC. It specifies CASSFLRDREVRAAYNEQFF.

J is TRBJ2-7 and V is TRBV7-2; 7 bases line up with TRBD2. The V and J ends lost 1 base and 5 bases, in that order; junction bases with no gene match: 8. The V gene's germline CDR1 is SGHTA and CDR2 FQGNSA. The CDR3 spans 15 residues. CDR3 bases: TGTGCCAGCAGCTTAGAGGCTAGCGGTGGAAACGAGCAGTACTTC. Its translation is CASSLEASGGNEQYF.

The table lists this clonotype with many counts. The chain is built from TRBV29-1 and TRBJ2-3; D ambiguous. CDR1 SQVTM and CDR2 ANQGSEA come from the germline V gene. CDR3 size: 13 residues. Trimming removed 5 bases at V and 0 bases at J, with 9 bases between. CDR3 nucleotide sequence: TGCAGCGTTACAGAGTTCAGCACAGATACGCAGTATTTT. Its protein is CSVTEFSTDTQYF.

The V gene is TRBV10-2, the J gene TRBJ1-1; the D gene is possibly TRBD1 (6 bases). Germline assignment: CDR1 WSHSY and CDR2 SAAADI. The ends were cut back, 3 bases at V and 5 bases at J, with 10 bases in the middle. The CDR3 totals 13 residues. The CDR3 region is CASSETRGTEAFF. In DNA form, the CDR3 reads TGCGCCAGCAGTGAAACCAGGGGAACTGAAGCTTTCTTT.

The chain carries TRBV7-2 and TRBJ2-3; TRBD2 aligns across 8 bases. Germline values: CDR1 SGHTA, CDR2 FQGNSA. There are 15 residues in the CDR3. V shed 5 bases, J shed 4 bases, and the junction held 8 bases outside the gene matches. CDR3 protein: CASSTTGLVADTQYF. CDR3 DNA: TGTGCCAGCAGCACAACGGGACTAGTGGCAGATACGCAGTATTTT.

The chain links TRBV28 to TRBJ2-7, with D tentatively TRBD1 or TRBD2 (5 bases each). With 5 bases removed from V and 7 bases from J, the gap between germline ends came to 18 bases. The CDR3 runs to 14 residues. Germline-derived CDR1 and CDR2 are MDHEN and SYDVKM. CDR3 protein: CASSQIRDPREQYF. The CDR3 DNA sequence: TGTGCCAGCAGTCAGATCCGGGACCCCCGGGAGCAGTACTTC.

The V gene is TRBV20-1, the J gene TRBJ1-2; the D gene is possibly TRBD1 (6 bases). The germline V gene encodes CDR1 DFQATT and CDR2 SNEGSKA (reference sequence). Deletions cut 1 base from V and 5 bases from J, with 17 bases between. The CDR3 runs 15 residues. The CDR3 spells CSARVRSQGSYGYTF. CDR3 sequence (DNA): TGCAGTGCTAGAGTGAGGTCTCAGGGGTCATATGGCTACACCTTC.

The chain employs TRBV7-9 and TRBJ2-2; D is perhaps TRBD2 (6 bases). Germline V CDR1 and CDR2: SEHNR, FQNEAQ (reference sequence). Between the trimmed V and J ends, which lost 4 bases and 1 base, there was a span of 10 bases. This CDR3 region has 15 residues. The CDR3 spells CASSSPGLNTGELFF. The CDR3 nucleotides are TGTGCCAGCAGCTCGCCGGGACTGAACACCGGGGAGCTGTTTTTT.

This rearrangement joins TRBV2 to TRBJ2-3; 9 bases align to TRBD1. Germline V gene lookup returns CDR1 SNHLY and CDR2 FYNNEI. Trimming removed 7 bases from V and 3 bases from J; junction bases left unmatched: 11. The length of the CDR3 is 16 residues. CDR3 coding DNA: TGTGCCAGCACCCCGACAGGGGGTCAGGGAACAGATACGCAGTATTTT. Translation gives CASTPTGGQGTDTQYF.

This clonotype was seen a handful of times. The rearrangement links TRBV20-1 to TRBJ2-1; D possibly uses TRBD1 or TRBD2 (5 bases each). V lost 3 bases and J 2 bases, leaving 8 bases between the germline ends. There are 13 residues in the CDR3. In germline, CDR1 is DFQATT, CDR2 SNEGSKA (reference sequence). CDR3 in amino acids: CSASGATYNEQFF. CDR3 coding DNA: TGCAGTGCTAGCGGGGCCACCTACAATGAGCAGTTCTTC.

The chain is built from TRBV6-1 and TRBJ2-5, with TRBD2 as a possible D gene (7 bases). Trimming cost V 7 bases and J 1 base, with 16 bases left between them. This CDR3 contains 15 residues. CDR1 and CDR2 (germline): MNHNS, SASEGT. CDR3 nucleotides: TGTGCCAGCAAAGGGGGGGCCCTGCTCCAAGAGACCCAGTACTTC. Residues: CASKGGALLQETQYF.

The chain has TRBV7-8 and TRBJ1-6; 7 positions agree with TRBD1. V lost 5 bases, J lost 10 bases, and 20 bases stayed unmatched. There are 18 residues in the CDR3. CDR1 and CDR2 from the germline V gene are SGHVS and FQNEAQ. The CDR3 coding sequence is TGTGCCAGCAGCGACAGGGACAGTCTCTTCAGCCGGAACTCACCCCTCCACTTT. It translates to CASSDRDSLFSRNSPLHF.